This T cell receptor (beta chain) emerged from a study of radiation and T cells in renal cell carcinoma. Study-wide background: Nephrectomy followed 15 Gy stereotactic body radiation by 4 weeks. Study results and limitations: From baseline, blood top tumor clonotypes peaked at 2 weeks post-radiation.

Time point described: blood 2 weeks post-SBRT. Treatment of the sample: 15 Gy SBRT to primary tumor, nephrectomy 4 weeks later. Serial blood draws occurred at baseline and 2 and 4 weeks post-SBRT. The method was immunoSEQ multiplex PCR; TCRdb's version includes in-frame clones alone and lacks a portion of them. The repertoire holds just under 80,000 clones, with 86% as singletons. On this clone itself: Its cognate antigen is unknown.

The receptor comes from a woman between 45 and 60 years old with renal cell carcinoma. The input for sequencing was blood, taken from a patient whose treatment included radiotherapy and nephrectomy.

The CDR3 region is CASSPRQNTEAFF. CDR3 nucleotide sequence: TGTGCCAGCAGTCCCAGACAGAACACTGAAGCTTTCTTT. The rearrangement uses TRBV28 and TRBJ1-1, with D hard to call. CDR3 length: 13 residues. The V end was cut by 5 bases, the J end by 1 base, with 8 bases between. The germline gives CDR1 MDHEN, CDR2 SYDVKM.